This TCR beta chain was recovered during a study of regulatory T cells in long-lasting Graves disease. Sequencing libraries for TCR beta were prepared with iRepertoire HTBI primers and Arm-PCR of CDR3 regions. TCRdb re-derived calls from the multiplex PCR reads in MiXCR, one entry per CDR3 protein. The table shows 450,000 or so distinct CDR3 sequences, with around 21% occurring only once. Germline CDR1 is MDHEN and CDR2 is SYDVKM. The V and J ends lost 6 bases and 5 bases, in that order; junction bases with no gene match: 18. The CDR3 loop spans 17 amino acids. Time point specified: persistent/refractory GD, antithyroid drugs over 5 years with positive TRAb. PBMC RNA was the source of the TCR library. This clonotype was observed many times.

This chain joins TRBV28 and TRBJ2-5, with 7 nucleotides matching TRBD1. The clonotype comes from a female donor with Graves disease. The sequences come from peripheral blood mononuclear cells (PBMCs), collected when the disease was refractory, from a patient treated with antithyroid drugs. The CDR3 nucleotides read TGTGCCAGCAGAACAACACAGGGGATCGGATATCGGGAGACCCAGTACTTC. This translates into CASRTTQGIGYRETQYF.